This is a list of T cell receptor beta chains from one sample in a study of T cell repertoires in cytomegalovirus infection. TCRdb re-derived calls from the reads in MiXCR, one entry per CDR3 protein. The sample shows approximately 490,000 distinct CDR3 sequences, approximately 11% of them seen only once. Sample: PBMCs. Receptors were obtained from a human donor in good health (CMV status not recorded). Some clones in this sample may be carry-over from other donors' samples. Each CDR3 is given with its conserved first and last residue. Each record gives: clone size, J gene, D gene, V gene, CDR3 protein, CDR3 DNA. D genes are given only for firm matches. Only some rows state a clone size, as once, few, many or a class for expanded clones.

abundance: NA; j_gene: TRBJ2-2; d_gene: TRBD2; v_gene: TRBV5-5; CDR3aa: CASSPRDYPRGGELFF; CDR3nt: TGTGCCAGCAGCCCAAGGGACTACCCCCGAGGGGGGGAGCTGTTTTTT
abundance: many; j_gene: TRBJ2-5; d_gene: NA; v_gene: TRBV7-2; CDR3aa: CASSQQGARETQYF; CDR3nt: TGTGCCAGCAGCCAACAGGGTGCCCGGGAGACCCAGTACTTC
abundance: many; j_gene: TRBJ1-6; d_gene: NA; v_gene: TRBV7-8; CDR3aa: CASTVTTGESPLHF; CDR3nt: TGTGCCAGCACCGTCACCACGGGGGAGTCACCCCTCCACTTT
abundance: many; j_gene: TRBJ2-1; d_gene: TRBD2; v_gene: TRBV11-3; CDR3aa: CASSSGGATYNEQFF; CDR3nt: TGTGCCAGCAGCTCCGGGGGGGCCACCTACAATGAGCAGTTCTTC
abundance: many; j_gene: TRBJ2-4; d_gene: NA; v_gene: TRBV7-3; CDR3aa: CASSLELAKNIQYF; CDR3nt: TGTGCCAGCAGCTTAGAACTAGCCAAAAACATTCAGTACTTC
abundance: many; j_gene: TRBJ1-2; d_gene: TRBD1; v_gene: TRBV19; CDR3aa: CASSITQGAGGYTF; CDR3nt: TGTGCCAGTAGTATAACACAGGGGGCCGGCGGCTACACCTTC
abundance: NA; j_gene: TRBJ2-6; d_gene: NA; v_gene: TRBV19; CDR3aa: CASSRRGDSGANVLTF; CDR3nt: TGTGCCAGTAGTCGCCGGGGAGATTCTGGGGCCAACGTCCTGACTTTC
abundance: many; j_gene: TRBJ1-2; d_gene: TRBD1; v_gene: TRBV7-2; CDR3aa: CASSSTGAGYTF; CDR3nt: TGTGCCAGCAGCTCAACAGGGGCTGGCTACACCTTC
abundance: many; j_gene: TRBJ1-3; d_gene: NA; v_gene: TRBV6-6; CDR3aa: CASSFDSSGNTIYF; CDR3nt: TGTGCCAGCAGCTTTGACAGCTCTGGAAACACCATATATTTT
abundance: NA; j_gene: TRBJ2-1; d_gene: TRBD2; v_gene: TRBV5-1; CDR3aa: CASSILAGGHNEQFF; CDR3nt: TGCGCCAGCAGCATACTAGCGGGAGGGCACAATGAGCAGTTCTTC
abundance: few; j_gene: TRBJ1-4; d_gene: NA; v_gene: TRBV11-2; CDR3aa: CASSLAPGGALSEKLFF; CDR3nt: TGTGCCAGCAGCTTAGCCCCGGGGGGGGCCCTGAGCGAAAAACTGTTTTTT
abundance: many; j_gene: TRBJ2-4; d_gene: NA; v_gene: TRBV11-2; CDR3aa: CASSLVGGNIQYF; CDR3nt: TGTGCCAGCAGCTTAGTTGGGGGGAACATTCAGTACTTC
abundance: NA; j_gene: TRBJ1-2; d_gene: NA; v_gene: TRBV7-9; CDR3aa: CASSTNIGVGGYTF; CDR3nt: TGTGCCAGCAGCACCAACATAGGCGTGGGCGGCTACACCTTC
abundance: NA; j_gene: TRBJ1-1; d_gene: NA; v_gene: TRBV20-1; CDR3aa: CSARDRGGATEAFF; CDR3nt: TGCAGTGCTAGAGATCGGGGGGGAGCCACTGAAGCTTTCTTT
abundance: NA; j_gene: TRBJ1-1; d_gene: NA; v_gene: TRBV29-1; CDR3aa: CSPTGMNTEAFF; CDR3nt: TGCAGCCCCACAGGGATGAACACTGAAGCTTTCTTT
abundance: many; j_gene: TRBJ2-7; d_gene: NA; v_gene: TRBV7-3; CDR3aa: CASSSHSQGSEQYF; CDR3nt: TGTGCCAGCAGCTCACACTCCCAGGGGAGCGAGCAGTACTTC
abundance: NA; j_gene: TRBJ2-1; d_gene: NA; v_gene: TRBV5-1; CDR3aa: CASSLAVGLGNEQFF; CDR3nt: TGCGCCAGCAGCTTGGCTGTAGGGTTGGGGAATGAGCAGTTCTTC
abundance: NA; j_gene: TRBJ2-7; d_gene: TRBD1; v_gene: TRBV9; CDR3aa: CASSPRGLGYEQYF; CDR3nt: TGTGCCAGCAGCCCTAGGGGGCTCGGGTACGAGCAGTACTTC
abundance: few; j_gene: TRBJ2-2; d_gene: NA; v_gene: TRBV10-3; CDR3aa: CAIKQNTGELFF; CDR3nt: TGTGCCATCAAACAGAACACCGGGGAGCTGTTTTTT
abundance: many; j_gene: TRBJ1-5; d_gene: NA; v_gene: TRBV6-1; CDR3aa: CASRSRTANQPQHF; CDR3nt: TGTGCCAGCAGATCTAGGACAGCCAATCAGCCCCAGCATTTT
abundance: NA; j_gene: TRBJ1-1; d_gene: NA; v_gene: TRBV5-1; CDR3aa: CASCGDTEAFF; CDR3nt: TGCGCCAGTTGCGGAGACACTGAAGCTTTCTTT
abundance: many; j_gene: TRBJ2-1; d_gene: NA; v_gene: TRBV19; CDR3aa: CASSGSGALSYNEQFF; CDR3nt: TGTGCCAGTAGTGGCTCGGGGGCCCTCTCCTACAATGAGCAGTTCTTC
abundance: many; j_gene: TRBJ2-7; d_gene: NA; v_gene: TRBV7-2; CDR3aa: CASRLPGSYEQYF; CDR3nt: TGTGCCAGCAGGCTACCAGGTTCCTACGAGCAGTACTTC
abundance: many; j_gene: TRBJ2-5; d_gene: NA; v_gene: TRBV7-2; CDR3aa: CASSLAGRGEETQYF; CDR3nt: TGTGCCAGCAGCTTAGCAGGAAGGGGGGAAGAGACCCAGTACTTC
abundance: few; j_gene: TRBJ1-2; d_gene: NA; v_gene: TRBV7-9; CDR3aa: CASSFGPLNYGYTF; CDR3nt: TGTGCCAGCAGCTTCGGACCGCTGAACTATGGCTACACCTTC
abundance: NA; j_gene: TRBJ2-7; d_gene: TRBD1; v_gene: TRBV28; CDR3aa: CASSSRTGTYEQYF; CDR3nt: TGTGCCAGCAGTTCACGGACAGGAACCTACGAGCAGTACTTC
abundance: many; j_gene: TRBJ2-3; d_gene: TRBD1; v_gene: TRBV7-3; CDR3aa: CASSLPTGGAGDTQYF; CDR3nt: TGTGCCAGCAGCTTACCCACAGGGGGCGCGGGAGATACGCAGTATTTT
abundance: few; j_gene: TRBJ2-1; d_gene: NA; v_gene: TRBV5-6; CDR3aa: CASSLAQGGPYNEQFF; CDR3nt: TGTGCCAGCAGCTTGGCCCAGGGTGGCCCCTACAATGAGCAGTTCTTC
abundance: many; j_gene: TRBJ1-5; d_gene: NA; v_gene: TRBV11-2; CDR3aa: CASSHVRGRRNQPQHF; CDR3nt: TGTGCCAGCAGCCATGTCCGGGGAAGGCGCAATCAGCCCCAGCATTTT
abundance: many; j_gene: TRBJ2-3; d_gene: TRBD2; v_gene: TRBV5-4; CDR3aa: CASSLVAGGTTDTQYF; CDR3nt: TGTGCCAGCAGCTTGGTAGCGGGAGGCACCACAGATACGCAGTATTTT
abundance: many; j_gene: TRBJ2-1; d_gene: TRBD2; v_gene: TRBV5-6; CDR3aa: CASSSGTSGMNEQFF; CDR3nt: TGTGCCAGCAGCTCAGGGACTAGCGGGATGAATGAGCAGTTCTTC
abundance: many; j_gene: TRBJ2-4; d_gene: NA; v_gene: TRBV7-2; CDR3aa: CASSLVSTPGIQYF; CDR3nt: TGTGCCAGCAGCTTAGTGTCGACCCCGGGGATTCAGTACTTC
abundance: many; j_gene: TRBJ1-5; d_gene: TRBD1; v_gene: TRBV7-8; CDR3aa: CASSSGQDANQPQHF; CDR3nt: TGTGCCAGCAGCTCAGGACAGGACGCTAATCAGCCCCAGCATTTT
abundance: many; j_gene: TRBJ2-2; d_gene: NA; v_gene: TRBV7-3; CDR3aa: CASSPQSGTGELFF; CDR3nt: TGTGCCAGCAGCCCCCAATCCGGGACCGGGGAGCTGTTTTTT
abundance: many; j_gene: TRBJ2-3; d_gene: NA; v_gene: TRBV10-1; CDR3aa: CASSGGGRTDTQYF; CDR3nt: TGCGCCAGCAGTGGGGGGGGCCGGACAGATACGCAGTATTTT
abundance: many; j_gene: TRBJ1-1; d_gene: TRBD1; v_gene: TRBV20-1; CDR3aa: CSYLPGQGSEAFF; CDR3nt: TGCAGTTATCTACCGGGACAGGGATCTGAAGCTTTCTTT
abundance: many; j_gene: TRBJ2-1; d_gene: TRBD2; v_gene: TRBV5-1; CDR3aa: CASSWAGTSGGNEQFF; CDR3nt: TGCGCCAGCAGCTGGGCCGGGACTAGCGGGGGCAATGAGCAGTTCTTC
abundance: many; j_gene: TRBJ1-1; d_gene: NA; v_gene: TRBV12-3/TRBV12-4; CDR3aa: CASRAGHRGMNTEAFF; CDR3nt: TGTGCCAGCAGAGCAGGACACCGGGGCATGAACACTGAAGCTTTCTTT
abundance: many; j_gene: TRBJ2-1; d_gene: TRBD2; v_gene: TRBV5-1; CDR3aa: CASSLGGGAVNEQFF; CDR3nt: TGCGCCAGCAGCTTGGGCGGGGGGGCCGTCAATGAGCAGTTCTTC
abundance: NA; j_gene: TRBJ2-7; d_gene: TRBD2; v_gene: TRBV5-1; CDR3aa: CASSLWGGNTYEQYF; CDR3nt: TGCGCCAGCAGCTTGTGGGGGGGGAACACCTACGAGCAGTACTTC
abundance: many; j_gene: TRBJ2-1; d_gene: TRBD2; v_gene: TRBV10-3; CDR3aa: CAISEPSWTSGSTHEQFF; CDR3nt: TGTGCCATCAGTGAGCCGAGCTGGACTAGCGGGAGTACCCATGAGCAGTTCTTC
abundance: many; j_gene: TRBJ2-6; d_gene: NA; v_gene: TRBV12-3/TRBV12-4; CDR3aa: CASSLSGSGANVLTF; CDR3nt: TGTGCCAGCAGTTTATCCGGCTCTGGGGCCAACGTCCTGACTTTC
abundance: many; j_gene: TRBJ1-1; d_gene: NA; v_gene: TRBV4-1; CDR3aa: CASSLLRESGTEAFF; CDR3nt: TGCGCCAGCAGCCTCCTACGGGAGAGTGGCACTGAAGCTTTCTTT
abundance: few; j_gene: TRBJ2-7; d_gene: TRBD2; v_gene: TRBV12-3/TRBV12-4; CDR3aa: CASTPTVASGAYEQYF; CDR3nt: TGTGCCAGCACTCCCACGGTGGCTAGCGGAGCCTACGAGCAGTACTTC
abundance: many; j_gene: TRBJ2-3; d_gene: TRBD2; v_gene: TRBV7-3; CDR3aa: CASSRGGTSTDTQYF; CDR3nt: TGTGCCAGCAGCCGCGGGGGGACTAGCACAGATACGCAGTATTTT
abundance: many; j_gene: TRBJ1-2; d_gene: NA; v_gene: TRBV12-3/TRBV12-4; CDR3aa: CASSLRVRGRHYGYTF; CDR3nt: TGTGCCAGCAGTTTACGTGTCCGGGGCCGACACTATGGCTACACCTTC
abundance: many; j_gene: TRBJ2-3; d_gene: TRBD2; v_gene: TRBV7-2; CDR3aa: CASSPTTSGIVATQYF; CDR3nt: TGTGCCAGCAGCCCGACGACTAGCGGGATAGTGGCCACGCAGTATTTT
abundance: few; j_gene: TRBJ1-4; d_gene: NA; v_gene: TRBV20-1; CDR3aa: CSARDRTNEKLFF; CDR3nt: TGCAGTGCTAGAGATCGCACCAATGAAAAACTGTTTTTT
abundance: few; j_gene: TRBJ1-1; d_gene: TRBD1; v_gene: TRBV19; CDR3aa: CASSAGDRANTEAFF; CDR3nt: TGTGCCAGTAGTGCCGGCGACAGGGCGAACACTGAAGCTTTCTTT
abundance: few; j_gene: TRBJ2-2; d_gene: TRBD2; v_gene: TRBV10-3; CDR3aa: CAISEAGLNTGELFF; CDR3nt: TGTGCCATCAGTGAAGCGGGACTGAACACCGGGGAGCTGTTTTTT
abundance: NA; j_gene: TRBJ2-7; d_gene: NA; v_gene: TRBV29-1; CDR3aa: CSVGNRRMLGPSYEQYF; CDR3nt: TGCAGCGTTGGTAACAGAAGGATGCTTGGACCATCCTACGAGCAGTACTTC
abundance: many; j_gene: TRBJ2-2; d_gene: TRBD2; v_gene: TRBV7-3; CDR3aa: CASSFRGLAENTGELFF; CDR3nt: TGTGCCAGCAGCTTCCGCGGACTAGCGGAGAACACCGGGGAGCTGTTTTTT
abundance: many; j_gene: TRBJ1-5; d_gene: NA; v_gene: TRBV28; CDR3aa: CASSFSAVGGYSNQPQHF; CDR3nt: TGTGCCAGCAGTTTCTCAGCGGTAGGTGGATATAGCAATCAGCCCCAGCATTTT